The clone carrying this T cell receptor beta chain showed up just a few times. The antigen remains undetermined. This record comes from a study of blood T cells in healthy people across ages. Regarding the study as a whole: There were more naive CD4+ cells and higher diversity in long-lived donors than in aged donors.

A second PCR, run for about 7 to 11 cycles, used a sample-barcoded 5' primer plus a J-beta primer mix. TCRdb re-derived calls from the 5' RACE reads in MiXCR, one entry per CDR3 protein. The sample consists of over 1,500,000 distinct CDR3 sequences, approximately 39% of them appearing once. Trimming took 3 bases from V and 0 from J, leaving 15 bases between them. This CDR3 has 17 amino acids. Germline V gene sequence: CDR1 SGHNT, CDR2 YENEEA. The sequencing input was blood. The sequence came from a human donor in good health. The chain links TRBV11-3 to TRBJ2-1; weak D call: TRBD2 (5 bases). The CDR3 sequence is CASSLIPPAASYNEQFF. In nucleotides, the CDR3 is TGTGCCAGCAGCTTGATTCCTCCAGCGGCCTCCTACAATGAGCAGTTCTTC.